This T cell receptor (beta chain) came from a study of shared clonotypes between healthy human individuals. Assay used: immunoSEQ multiplex PCR; TCRdb lists only in-frame clones, some missing. The sample consists of approximately 2.5 million clones, just over 90% of them appearing once. CDR3 size: 17 residues. Germline V gene data show CDR1 as SNHLY and CDR2 as FYNNEI. With 1 base clipped from V and 4 bases from J, the junction kept 8 bases outside the gene matches. V usage is TRBV2 and J usage is TRBJ2-4, with TRBD2 matching 9 bases. Sample: naive CD4+ T cells sorted from blood. Subset defined: CD45RA+ positively selected. This TCR was sampled from a man younger than 35 in good health. The CDR3 DNA is TGTGCCAGCAGTGAAGAGGCAGCGGGGGGTAGTAAAAACATTCAGTACTTC. It specifies CASSEEAAGGSKNIQYF.